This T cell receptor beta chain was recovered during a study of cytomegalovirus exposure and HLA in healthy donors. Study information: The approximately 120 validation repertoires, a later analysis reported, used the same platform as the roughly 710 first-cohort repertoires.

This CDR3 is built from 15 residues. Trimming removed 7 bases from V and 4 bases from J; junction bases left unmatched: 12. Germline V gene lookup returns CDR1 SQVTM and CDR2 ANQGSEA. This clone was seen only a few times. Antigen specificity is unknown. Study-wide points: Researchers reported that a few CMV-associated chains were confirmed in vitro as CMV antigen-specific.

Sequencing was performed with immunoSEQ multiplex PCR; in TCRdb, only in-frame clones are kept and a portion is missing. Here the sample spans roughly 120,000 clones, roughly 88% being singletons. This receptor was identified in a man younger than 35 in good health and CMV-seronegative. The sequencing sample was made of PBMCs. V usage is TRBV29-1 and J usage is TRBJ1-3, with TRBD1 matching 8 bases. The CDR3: CSAARTGGNGNTIYF. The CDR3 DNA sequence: TGCAGCGCGGCGAGAACAGGGGGGAACGGAAACACCATATATTTT.